Here is one T cell receptor (beta chain) with its context. Its antigen is unknown. The germline V gene has CDR1 SQVTM and CDR2 ANQGSEA. This CDR3 has 11 residues. Trimming shortened V by 4 bases and J by 6 bases, and 7 bases separated the two germline ends. This record belongs to a study of post-analysis software for immune sequencing data. Study context: Patients had relapsing-remitting, secondary progressive or progressive-relapsing multiple sclerosis; some lacked subtype. The study, taken as a whole, reports: The study found significantly lower normalized Chao1 diversity in multiple sclerosis patients than in controls. Among 5 or 6 TRBV segments more frequent in patients than controls were TRBV5-6, TRBV5-1 and TRBV20-1.

Unique-molecular-identifier-tagged TCR beta cDNA libraries were used. Around 500,000 cDNA molecules came from roughly 1 to 10 million T cells. In TCRdb, the PCR reads were re-called with MiXCR into one record per CDR3 protein. The sample contains about half a million distinct CDR3 sequences, over 35% of which appear only once. Sequencing used blood. The receptor was derived from a girl aged 10 to 17 with multiple sclerosis. The chain joins TRBV29-1 to TRBJ2-1; either TRBD1 or TRBD2 may supply D (5 bases each). CDR3 sequence (DNA): TGCAGCGTTGCCGGGGCCAATGAGCAGTTCTTC. It encodes CSVAGANEQFF.